This TCR beta chain was obtained from a study of blood T cells in healthy people across ages. PCR was performed a second time for about 7 to 12 cycles using a sample-barcoded 5' primer and a J-beta primer mix. TCRdb reprocessed the 5' RACE reads with MiXCR, giving one entry per CDR3 protein. The sample carries about 680,000 distinct CDR3 sequences, approximately 50% recorded once. As for this clonotype: Antigen: not known.

Total RNA, at least 5 micrograms per sample, was extracted from PBMCs. The CDR3 has 15 amino acids. V shed 0 bases and J shed 3 bases, with 9 bases lying between them. CDR1 SGHDT and CDR2 YYEEEE come from the germline V gene. Overall study results and limits: In older individuals, TCR beta diversity per million T cells was lower, falling roughly linearly with age.

The TCR was taken from a woman aged 55-69 years in good health. The source material was blood. The chain carries TRBV5-6 and TRBJ2-2; possible D gene TRBD2, 5 bases. Here the CDR3 reads CASSLAGYYTGELFF. CDR3 coding DNA: TGTGCCAGCAGCTTGGCGGGATATTACACCGGGGAGCTGTTTTTT.